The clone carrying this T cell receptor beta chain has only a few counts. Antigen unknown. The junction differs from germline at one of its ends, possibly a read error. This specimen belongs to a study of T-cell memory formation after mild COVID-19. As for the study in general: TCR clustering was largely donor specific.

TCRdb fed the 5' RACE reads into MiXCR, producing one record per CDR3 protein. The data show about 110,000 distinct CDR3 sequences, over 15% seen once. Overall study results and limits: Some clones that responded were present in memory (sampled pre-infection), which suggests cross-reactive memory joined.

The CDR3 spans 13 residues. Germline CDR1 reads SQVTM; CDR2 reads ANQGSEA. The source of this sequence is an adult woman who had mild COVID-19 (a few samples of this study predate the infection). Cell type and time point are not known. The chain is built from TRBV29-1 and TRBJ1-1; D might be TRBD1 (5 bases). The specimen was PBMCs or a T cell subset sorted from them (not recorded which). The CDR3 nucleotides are TGTAGCGTCAAGACAGTGGTCAACACTGAAGCTTTCTTT. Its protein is CSVKTVVNTEAFF. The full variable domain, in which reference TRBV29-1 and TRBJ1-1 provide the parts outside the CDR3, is SAVISQKPSRDICQRGTSLTIQCQVDSQVTMMFWYRQQPGQSLTLIATANQGSEATYESGFVIDKFPISRPNLTFSTLTVSNMSPEDSSIYLCSVKTVVNTEAFFGQGTRLTVV.